This T cell receptor beta chain was identified during a study of cytomegalovirus exposure and HLA in healthy donors. Study observations and caveats: It was reportedly the case that the classifier diagnosed cytomegalovirus status with high specificity and sensitivity. Rare TCR sequences dominated, though some public TCRs recurred in many donors. A few CMV-associated chains were confirmed in vitro to be specific for CMV antigens. Among TCR beta chains, those listed as cytomegalovirus-associated numbered around 180.

Sequencing used immunoSEQ multiplex PCR; TCRdb keeps in-frame clones, though not all of them. The sample includes 200,000 to 300,000 clones, more than 75% of them seen just once. From germline, CDR1 is MNHNS and CDR2 SASEGT. The CDR3 covers 12 residues. Trimming shortened V by 2 bases and J by 9 bases, and 10 bases separated the two germline ends. Points on this clone: Its matching antigen is unknown.

Sequenced: PBMCs. The chain links TRBV6-1 to TRBJ1-1; D unresolved. The sequence was obtained from a woman in her 30s in good health and CMV-seropositive. The CDR3, as DNA: TGTGCCAGCAGTGAACTGAGGGTACAAGCTTTCTTT. Translation: CASSELRVQAFF.